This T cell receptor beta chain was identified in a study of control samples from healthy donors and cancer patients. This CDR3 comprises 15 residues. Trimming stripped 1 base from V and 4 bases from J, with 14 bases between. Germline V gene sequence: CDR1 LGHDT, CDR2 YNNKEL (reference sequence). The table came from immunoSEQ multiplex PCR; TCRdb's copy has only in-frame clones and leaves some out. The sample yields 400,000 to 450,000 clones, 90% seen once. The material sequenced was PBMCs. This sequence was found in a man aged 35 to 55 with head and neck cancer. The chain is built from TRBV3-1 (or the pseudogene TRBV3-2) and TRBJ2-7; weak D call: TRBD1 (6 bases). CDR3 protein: CASSQGPGAQYEQYF. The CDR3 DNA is TGTGCCAGCAGCCAAGGACCAGGGGCGCAGTACGAGCAGTACTTC.